Below, 5 T cell receptor beta chains from the same sample are listed, as sequenced in a study of early T cells in non-severe SARS-CoV-2 infection. TCRdb independently ran MiXCR on the 5' RACE reads; one entry per CDR3 protein. The top ten hold about 7.7% of the sample, which has tens of thousands of distinct CDR3 sequences, roughly an eighth seen once. The specimen sequenced was whole blood. All receptors come from an adult who was a healthcare worker with PCR-confirmed SARS-CoV-2 infection or an uninfected control (not recorded which).

The chain has TRBV28 and TRBJ2-2; 8 bases match TRBD1. The trim removed 11 bases at V and 7 bases at J, leaving 6 bases unmatched. Germline CDR1 MDHEN, CDR2 SYDVKM. The CDR3 length is 12 residues. CDR3: CAAGQASGELFF. In nucleotides, the CDR3 is TGTGCCGCGGGACAGGCTAGCGGGGAGCTGTTTTTT.

In this sample, this clonotype turned up a few times. Here the CDR3 reads CSGGQGYTEAFF. The CDR3 coding sequence is TGCAGCGGAGGACAGGGCTACACTGAAGCTTTCTTT. The chain is built from TRBV29-1 and TRBJ1-1; 8 bases agree with TRBD1. V shed 7 bases and J 3 bases; nucleotides not matched to a gene: 4. CDR1 SQVTM and CDR2 ANQGSEA come from the germline V gene. CDR3 length: 12 residues.

In this sample, this clonotype turned up many times. This rearrangement joins TRBV12-3 or TRBV12-4 to TRBJ1-4; maybe TRBD1 (5 bases). V lost 4 bases, J lost 3 bases, and 12 bases lay in between. The CDR3 loop spans 15 amino acids. CDR3 nucleotides: TGTGCCAGCAGTTCCCTGGGAGGGGCTAATGAAAAACTGTTTTTT. Its protein product is CASSSLGGANEKLFF.

This clonotype was counted at least ten times. At one of its ends the junction is not consistent with the germline gene, which may arise from a read error. The chain employs TRBV28 and TRBJ1-1; TRBD1 matches 9 bases. The CDR3 consists of 10 residues. The V gene's germline CDR1 is MDHEN and CDR2 SYDVKM. The CDR3 DNA is TGTGCCACGTCGGGGGACAGGGAAATCTTT. The encoded protein is CATSGDREIF.

This clonotype was observed many times. This chain uses TRBV2 with TRBJ1-1, with 8 bases lining up with TRBD1. The length of the CDR3 is 14 residues. With 6 bases clipped from V and 1 base from J, the junction kept 4 bases outside the gene matches. CDR1 and CDR2 (germline): SNHLY, FYNNEI. This chain's CDR3 is CASRPGGANTEAFF. The DNA for the CDR3 is TGTGCCAGCAGGCCAGGGGGCGCGAACACTGAAGCTTTCTTT.